The 8 T cell receptor beta chains below were found in one sample sequenced in a study of human T cells and chemical hapten exposure. One entry per CDR3 protein results from TCRdb running MiXCR on the RACE reads. The data show about 90,000 distinct CDR3 sequences, approximately 10% seen once. Time point reported: patch test 3, about 24 weeks after DPC sensitization. The treatment: therapeutic diphenylcyclopropenone sensitization with weekly scalp DPC. The sample consisted of whole blood, taken in connection with sensitization to the hapten diphenylcyclopropenone (DPC). The receptors here all came from a woman in her 30s with alopecia areata. Some clones in this sample may be carry-over from other donors' samples.

This clonotype was detected ten times or more. The rearrangement joins TRBV6-2 or TRBV6-3 to TRBJ1-2; D is uncertain. The V end was cut by 4 bases, the J end by 8 bases, with 8 bases between. This CDR3 is 11 amino acids long. In germline, CDR1 is MNHEY, CDR2 SVGEGT. CDR3 coding DNA: TGTGCCAGCAGTTCTGTTGGAGGCTACACCTTC. Encoded protein: CASSSVGGYTF.

The chain links TRBV20-1 to TRBJ2-3; TRBD2 matches at 8 bases. CDR1 and CDR2 from the germline V gene are DFQATT and SNEGSKA (reference sequence). The junction had 7 bases not matched to a gene; V was cut back by 3 bases and J by 2 bases. The CDR3 has 15 residues. CDR3 coding DNA: TGCAGTGCTAGGAGGCCGGGACTAGTCACAGATACGCAGTATTTT. Its translation: CSARRPGLVTDTQYF.

In this sample, this clonotype turned up a few times. This chain links TRBV29-1 with TRBJ2-6; D is possibly TRBD1 (6 bases). The CDR3 is 14 residues long. Per the germline V gene, CDR1 is SQVTM and CDR2 is ANQGSEA. V was cut by 6 bases and J by 4 bases, with 13 bases left in between. In nucleotides, the CDR3 is TGCAGCGTGTCTCCAGGGGCCGGGGCCAACGTCCTGACTTTC. Protein: CSVSPGAGANVLTF.

This clonotype was seen at least ten times. The chain carries TRBV6-5 and TRBJ1-4; D not resolved. Per the germline V gene, CDR1 is MNHEY and CDR2 is SVGAGI. This CDR3 spans 13 amino acids. Trimming shortened V by 6 bases and J by 6 bases, and 11 bases separated the two germline ends. DNA for the CDR3: TGTGCCAGCAGCCTAGAAGGAGATGAAAAACTGTTTTTT. Translated, it gives CASSLEGDEKLFF.

This clonotype occurred many times. The rearrangement uses TRBV12-3 or TRBV12-4 and TRBJ2-1, with 8 nucleotides matching TRBD2. This CDR3 has 14 amino acids. V lost 2 bases, J lost 10 bases, and 7 bases stayed unmatched. CDR3 sequence: CASSLSGRALEQFF. For the CDR3, the DNA is TGTGCCAGCAGTTTATCCGGGAGGGCCCTGGAGCAGTTCTTC.

This clonotype was counted ten times or more. The chain links TRBV7-6 to TRBJ1-5; D is undetermined. CDR1 SGHVS and CDR2 FNYEAQ come from the germline V gene. Trimming pared 4 bases from V and 4 bases from J, leaving 8 bases between. The CDR3 runs to 13 residues. The CDR3 DNA follows: TGTGCCAGCAGCTCTGGAGGGAATCAGCCCCAGCATTTT. Its translation: CASSSGGNQPQHF.

The chain uses TRBV20-1 and TRBJ1-1; D might be TRBD1 (5 bases). Germline V lookup: CDR1 DFQATT, CDR2 SNEGSKA (reference sequence). V was clipped by 5 bases and J by 2 bases, with 15 bases between them. There are 14 residues in the CDR3. The CDR3 DNA sequence: TGCAGTGCTCCCTGGGGGACTACCAACACTGAAGCTTTCTTT. Its protein product is CSAPWGTTNTEAFF.

In regard to this clonotype: Its ends do not fully match the called genes, so a read error is possible. The rearrangement joins TRBV4-1 to TRBJ1-1; unclear D gene. Germline CDR1 reads MGHRA; CDR2 reads YSYEKL. This CDR3 comprises 14 residues. The CDR3 reads CASSQAGINTEAFF. The CDR3 DNA sequence: TGTGCCAGCAGCCAAGCCGGGATTAACACTGAAGCTTTCTTT.